What follows describes a single T cell receptor beta chain. The sample is drawn from a study of T cell responses to AZD1222 COVID-19 vaccine. The CDR3 sequence is 13 residues long. The germline CDR1 and CDR2 sequences are MNHEY and SVGEGT. Trimming stripped 5 bases from V and 2 bases from J, with 7 bases between. Generated by immunoSEQ multiplex PCR, the TCRdb table keeps only in-frame clones and is missing some. The repertoire includes tens of thousands of clones, about 88% of them detected once, and 15% to 20% sits in the top ten. The sequence derives from an adult in good health. Sequencing used peripheral blood, obtained on day 0 of AZD1222 vaccination. This chain connects TRBV6-2 or TRBV6-3 to TRBJ1-5; D remains unclear. The chain's CDR3 is CASSRDGNQPQHF. The CDR3 nucleotides are TGTGCCAGCAGTCGGGATGGCAATCAGCCCCAGCATTTT.